This T cell receptor beta chain was sequenced for a study of T cells expressing NK-cell markers. At the level of the study: Sorted CD3+CD56-NKG2C+, CD3+CD56+NKG2C- and CD3+CD56+NKG2C+ T cells were the source of the TCR beta repertoires.

The CDR3 has 14 residues. Germline V gene sequence: CDR1 MNHEY, CDR2 SMNVEV (reference sequence). UMIs accompanied the 5'RACE template switching by which TCR beta cDNA was made. TCRdb re-called the 5' RACE reads; one entry per CDR3 protein, DNA not given. Its table lists approximately 420,000 distinct CDR3 sequences. Sequencing was done on a sample of blood T cells: a sorted CD56 or NKG2C T cell subset, CD4+ or CD8+ T cells, or bulk PBMC T cells (not recorded which). The J gene is TRBJ2-3, the V gene TRBV27; the TCRdb D gene call, TRBD2, has no DNA to confirm it. This TCR came from a woman between 45 and 65 years old in good health. The CDR3 sequence: CASSLDPTSDTQYF.